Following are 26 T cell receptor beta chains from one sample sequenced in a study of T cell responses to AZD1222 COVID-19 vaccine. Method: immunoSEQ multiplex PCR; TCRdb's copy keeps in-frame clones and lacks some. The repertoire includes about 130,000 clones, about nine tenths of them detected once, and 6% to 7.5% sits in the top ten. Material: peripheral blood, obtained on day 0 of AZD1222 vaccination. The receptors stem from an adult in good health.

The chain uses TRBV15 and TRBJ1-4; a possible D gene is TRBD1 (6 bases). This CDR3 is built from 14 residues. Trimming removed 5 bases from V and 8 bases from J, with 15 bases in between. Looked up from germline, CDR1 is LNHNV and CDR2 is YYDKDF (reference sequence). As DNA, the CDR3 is TGTGCCACCAGCTGGTCTACAGGGAGGGAAAAACTGTTTTTT. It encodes CATSWSTGREKLFF.

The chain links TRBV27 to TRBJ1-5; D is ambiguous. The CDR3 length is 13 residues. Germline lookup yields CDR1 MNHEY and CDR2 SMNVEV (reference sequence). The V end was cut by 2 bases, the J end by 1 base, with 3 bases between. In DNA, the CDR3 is TGTGCCAGCAGTTTAAGCAGCAATCAGCCCCAGCATTTT. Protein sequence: CASSLSSNQPQHF.

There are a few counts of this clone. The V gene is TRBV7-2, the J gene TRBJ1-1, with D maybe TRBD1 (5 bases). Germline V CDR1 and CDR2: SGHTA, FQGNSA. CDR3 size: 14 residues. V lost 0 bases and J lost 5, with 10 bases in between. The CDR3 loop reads CASSLASGSTEAFF. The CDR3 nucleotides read TGTGCCAGCAGCTTAGCCTCAGGGAGTACTGAAGCTTTCTTT.

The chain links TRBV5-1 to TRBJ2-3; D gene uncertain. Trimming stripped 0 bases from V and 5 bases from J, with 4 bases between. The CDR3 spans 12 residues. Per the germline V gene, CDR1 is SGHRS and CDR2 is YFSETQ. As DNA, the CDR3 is TGCGCCAGCAGCTTGGGTCAAGATACGCAGTATTTT. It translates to CASSLGQDTQYF.

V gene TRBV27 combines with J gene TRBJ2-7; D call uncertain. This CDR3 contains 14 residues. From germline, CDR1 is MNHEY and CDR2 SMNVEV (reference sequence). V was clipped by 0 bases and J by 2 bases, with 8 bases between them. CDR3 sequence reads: CASSLSPDPYEQYF. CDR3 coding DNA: TGTGCCAGCAGTTTATCCCCAGACCCCTACGAGCAGTACTTC.

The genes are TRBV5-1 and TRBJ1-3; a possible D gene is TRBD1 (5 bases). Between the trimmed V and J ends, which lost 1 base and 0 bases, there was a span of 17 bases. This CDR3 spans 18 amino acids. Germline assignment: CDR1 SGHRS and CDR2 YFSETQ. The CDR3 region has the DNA TGCGCCAGCAGCTTGTCTGGGACTCAAAGAGTCTCTGGAAACACCATATATTTT. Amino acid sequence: CASSLSGTQRVSGNTIYF.

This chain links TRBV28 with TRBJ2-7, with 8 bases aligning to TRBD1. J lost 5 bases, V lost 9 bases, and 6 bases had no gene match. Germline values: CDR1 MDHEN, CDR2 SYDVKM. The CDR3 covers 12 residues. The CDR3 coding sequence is TGTGCCAGTTCGGACAGGGCTCACGAGCAGTACTTC. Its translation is CASSDRAHEQYF. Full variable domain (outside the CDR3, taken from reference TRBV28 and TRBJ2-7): DVKVTQSSRYLVKRTGEKVFLECVQDMDHENMFWYRQDPGLGLRLIYFSYDVKMKEKGDIPEGYSVSREKKERFSLILESASTNQTSMYLCASSDRAHEQYFGPGTRLTVT.

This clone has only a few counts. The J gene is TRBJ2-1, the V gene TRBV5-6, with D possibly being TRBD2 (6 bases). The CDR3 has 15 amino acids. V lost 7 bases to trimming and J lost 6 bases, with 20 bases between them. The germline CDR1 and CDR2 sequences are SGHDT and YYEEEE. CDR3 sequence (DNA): TGTGCCAGCTCGCCTCTGCTGCAGGGAGGCAATGAGCAGTTCTTC. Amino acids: CASSPLLQGGNEQFF.

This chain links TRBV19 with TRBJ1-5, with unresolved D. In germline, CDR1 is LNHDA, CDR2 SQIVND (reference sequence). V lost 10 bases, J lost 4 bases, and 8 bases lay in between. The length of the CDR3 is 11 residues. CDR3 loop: CANGPNQPQHF. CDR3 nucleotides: TGTGCCAACGGACCAAATCAGCCCCAGCATTTT.

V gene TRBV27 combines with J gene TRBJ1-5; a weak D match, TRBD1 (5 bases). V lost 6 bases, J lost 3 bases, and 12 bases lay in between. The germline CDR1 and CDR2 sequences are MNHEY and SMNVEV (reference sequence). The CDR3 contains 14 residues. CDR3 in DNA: TGTGCCAGCAGCTCGGGACGGATCAATCAGCCCCAGCATTTT. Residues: CASSSGRINQPQHF.

The CDR3 region has the DNA TGCGCCACAGGGGAGACCGGGGGGAACACTGAAGCTTTCTTT. This encodes CATGETGGNTEAFF. The V and J genes are TRBV10-2 and TRBJ1-1, with D maybe TRBD1 (6 bases). The CDR3 has 14 residues. V lost 10 bases and J 1 base, leaving 16 bases between the germline ends. Germline lookup yields CDR1 WSHSY and CDR2 SAAADI.

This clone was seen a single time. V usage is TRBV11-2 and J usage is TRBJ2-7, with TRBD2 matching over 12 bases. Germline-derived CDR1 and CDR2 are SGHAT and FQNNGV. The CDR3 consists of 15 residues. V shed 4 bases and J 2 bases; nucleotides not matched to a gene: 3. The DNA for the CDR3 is TGTGCCAGCAGCTCACTAGCGGGGGGAACCTACGAGCAGTACTTC. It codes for CASSSLAGGTYEQYF.

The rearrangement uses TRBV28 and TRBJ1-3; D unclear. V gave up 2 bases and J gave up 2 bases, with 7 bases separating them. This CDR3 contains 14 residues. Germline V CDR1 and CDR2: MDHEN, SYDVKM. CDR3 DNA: TGTGCCAGCAGTTTAAGTATTGCTGGAAACACCATATATTTT. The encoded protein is CASSLSIAGNTIYF.

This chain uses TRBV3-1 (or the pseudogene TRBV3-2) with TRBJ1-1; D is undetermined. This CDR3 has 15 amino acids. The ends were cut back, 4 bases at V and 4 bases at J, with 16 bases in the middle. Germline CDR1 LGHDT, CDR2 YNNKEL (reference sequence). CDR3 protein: CASSPLVGFFTEAFF. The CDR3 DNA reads TGTGCCAGCAGCCCATTGGTGGGTTTCTTCACTGAAGCTTTCTTT.

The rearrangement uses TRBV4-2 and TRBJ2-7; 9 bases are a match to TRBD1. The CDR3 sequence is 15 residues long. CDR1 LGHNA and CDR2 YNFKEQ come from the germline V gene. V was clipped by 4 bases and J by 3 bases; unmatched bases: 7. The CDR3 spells CASSPGGTGHYEQYF. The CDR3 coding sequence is TGTGCCAGCAGCCCTGGCGGGACAGGGCACTACGAGCAGTACTTC.

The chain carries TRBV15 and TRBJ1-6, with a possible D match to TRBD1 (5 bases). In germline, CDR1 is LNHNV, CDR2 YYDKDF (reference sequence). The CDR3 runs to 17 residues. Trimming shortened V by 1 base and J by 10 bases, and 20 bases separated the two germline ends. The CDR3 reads CATSRVRQGMNRSPLHF. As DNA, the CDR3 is TGTGCCACCAGCAGAGTTCGGCAGGGCATGAATAGGTCACCCCTCCACTTT.

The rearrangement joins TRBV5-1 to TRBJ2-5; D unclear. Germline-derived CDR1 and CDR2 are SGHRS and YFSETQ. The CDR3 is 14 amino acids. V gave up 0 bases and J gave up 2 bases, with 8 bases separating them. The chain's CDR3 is CASSLDTSQETQYF. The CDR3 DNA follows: TGCGCCAGCAGCTTGGATACCAGTCAAGAGACCCAGTACTTC.

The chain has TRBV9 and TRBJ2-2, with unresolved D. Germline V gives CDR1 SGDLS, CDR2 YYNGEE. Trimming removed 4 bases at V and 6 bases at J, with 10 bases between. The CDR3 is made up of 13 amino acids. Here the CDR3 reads CASSTYKSGELFF. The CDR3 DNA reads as TGTGCCAGCAGCACTTACAAGTCCGGGGAGCTGTTTTTT.

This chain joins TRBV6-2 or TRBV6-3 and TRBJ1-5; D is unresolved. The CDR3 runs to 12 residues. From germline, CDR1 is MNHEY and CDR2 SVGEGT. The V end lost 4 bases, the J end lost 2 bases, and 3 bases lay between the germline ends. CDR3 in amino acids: CASSSGNQPQHF. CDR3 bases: TGTGCCAGCAGTTCCGGCAATCAGCCCCAGCATTTT.

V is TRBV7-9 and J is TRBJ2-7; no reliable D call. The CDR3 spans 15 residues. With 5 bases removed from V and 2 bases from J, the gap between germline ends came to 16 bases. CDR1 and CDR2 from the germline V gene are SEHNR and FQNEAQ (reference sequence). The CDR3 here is CASSGNGPTPYEQYF. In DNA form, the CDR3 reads TGTGCCAGCAGCGGCAACGGGCCAACCCCCTACGAGCAGTACTTC.

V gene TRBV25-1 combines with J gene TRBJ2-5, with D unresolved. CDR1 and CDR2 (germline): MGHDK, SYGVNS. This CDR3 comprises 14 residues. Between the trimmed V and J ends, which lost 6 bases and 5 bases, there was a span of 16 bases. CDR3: CASSEGPHRETQYF. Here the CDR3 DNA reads TGTGCCAGCAGCGAAGGGCCCCACCGGGAGACCCAGTACTTC.

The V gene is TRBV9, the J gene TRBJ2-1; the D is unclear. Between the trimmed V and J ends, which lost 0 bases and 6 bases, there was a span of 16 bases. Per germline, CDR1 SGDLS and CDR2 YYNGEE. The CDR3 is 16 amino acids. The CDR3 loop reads CASSVAPAPNGNEQFF. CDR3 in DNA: TGTGCCAGCAGCGTAGCTCCAGCACCCAACGGCAATGAGCAGTTCTTC. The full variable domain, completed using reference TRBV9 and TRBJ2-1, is DSGVTQTPKHLITATGQRVTLRCSPRSGDLSVYWYQQSLDQGLQFLIQYYNGEERAKGNILERFSAQQFPDLHSELNLSSLELGDSALYFCASSVAPAPNGNEQFFGPGTRLTVL.

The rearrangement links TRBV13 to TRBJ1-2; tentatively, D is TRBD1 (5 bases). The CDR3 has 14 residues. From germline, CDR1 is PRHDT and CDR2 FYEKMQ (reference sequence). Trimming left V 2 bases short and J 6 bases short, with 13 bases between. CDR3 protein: CASSLRGRVDGYTF. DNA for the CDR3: TGTGCCAGCAGCTTAAGGGGCAGGGTGGATGGCTACACCTTC.

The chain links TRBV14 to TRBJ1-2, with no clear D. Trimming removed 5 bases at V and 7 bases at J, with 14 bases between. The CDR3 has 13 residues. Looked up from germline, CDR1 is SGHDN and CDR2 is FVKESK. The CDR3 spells CASSTPGRFGYTF. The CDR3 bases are TGTGCCAGCAGCACGCCCGGCCGCTTTGGCTACACCTTC.

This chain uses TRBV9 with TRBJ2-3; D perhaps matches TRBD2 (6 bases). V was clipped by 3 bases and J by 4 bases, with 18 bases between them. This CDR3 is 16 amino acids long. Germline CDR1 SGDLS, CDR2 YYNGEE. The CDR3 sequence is CASSAQWGVGADTQYF. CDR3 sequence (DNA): TGTGCCAGCAGCGCCCAGTGGGGGGTCGGGGCAGATACGCAGTATTTT.

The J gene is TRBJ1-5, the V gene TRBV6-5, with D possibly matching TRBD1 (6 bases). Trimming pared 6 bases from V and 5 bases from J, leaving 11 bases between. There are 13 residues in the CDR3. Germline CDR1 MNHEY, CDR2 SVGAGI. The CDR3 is CASSGQPDQPQHF. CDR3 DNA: TGTGCCAGCAGCGGACAGCCCGATCAGCCCCAGCATTTT.